The 29 T cell receptor beta chains in this list originate from one sample, sequenced in a study of shared clonotypes between healthy human individuals. It was CD45RO-negative cells, positively selected for CCR7, that made up naive CD8 cells, with terminally differentiated effector memory CD45RA+ cells excluded. Profiling relied on immunoSEQ multiplex PCR, and the TCRdb table lists in-frame clones only, not all of them. The sample includes about 610,000 clones, approximately 96% of them seen just once. Sample: naive CD8+ T cells sorted from blood. The receptor source for this set is a woman between 25 and 40 years old in good health.

CDR3 amino acids: CASSFGTGEQFF. The DNA of the CDR3 is TGTGCCAGCAGTTTTGGGACTGGTGAGCAGTTCTTC. The chain couples TRBV27 to TRBJ2-1; maybe TRBD2 (6 bases). The CDR3 totals 12 residues. V lost 3 bases and J lost 9, with 9 bases in between. Germline V gene sequence: CDR1 MNHEY, CDR2 SMNVEV (reference sequence).

The chain uses TRBV11-2 and TRBJ2-3, with D perhaps matching TRBD1 or TRBD2 (5 bases each). Per the germline V gene, CDR1 is SGHAT and CDR2 is FQNNGV. Trimming removed 0 bases from V and 5 bases from J, with 12 bases in between. This CDR3 has 15 residues. The CDR3 here is CASSLERGEGDTQYF. The CDR3 DNA follows: TGTGCCAGCAGCTTAGAGAGGGGAGAGGGAGATACGCAGTATTTT.

The genes are TRBV9 and TRBJ2-2; no reliable D call. This CDR3 has 13 residues. The V gene's germline CDR1 is SGDLS and CDR2 YYNGEE. Trimming removed 4 bases from V and 0 bases from J, with 4 bases in between. The CDR3 reads CASSSSNTGELFF. The CDR3 bases are TGTGCCAGCAGCTCCTCGAACACCGGGGAGCTGTTTTTT.

The chain is built from TRBV15 and TRBJ2-7; D possibly corresponds to TRBD2 (7 bases). The CDR3 contains 15 residues. CDR1 is LNHNV, CDR2 YYDKDF, per germline (reference sequence). Trimming cost V 1 base and J 0 bases, with 10 bases left between them. CDR3 protein: CATSRGRGLSYEQYF. CDR3 nucleotides: TGTGCCACCAGCAGAGGGCGGGGGCTCTCCTACGAGCAGTACTTC. Combining the CDR3 with reference TRBV15 and TRBJ2-7 gives the whole variable domain DAMVIQNPRYQVTQFGKPVTLSCSQTLNHNVMYWYQQKSSQAPKLLFHYYDKDFNNEADTPDNFQSRRPNTSFCFLDIRSPGLGDTAMYLCATSRGRGLSYEQYFGPGTRLTVT.

This chain joins TRBV29-1 and TRBJ2-3; D unresolved. There are 13 residues in the CDR3. Between the trimmed V and J ends, which lost 0 bases and 2 bases, there was a span of 6 bases. Germline assignment: CDR1 SQVTM and CDR2 ANQGSEA. The CDR3 is CSVEDGHTDTQYF. The CDR3 nucleotides are TGCAGCGTTGAAGATGGTCACACAGATACGCAGTATTTT.

This chain uses TRBV27 with TRBJ2-7; the D is unclear. Between the trimmed V and J ends, which lost 2 bases and 0 bases, there was a span of 5 bases. Germline V gene data show CDR1 as MNHEY and CDR2 as SMNVEV (reference sequence). The CDR3 has 13 amino acids. CDR3 sequence (DNA): TGTGCCAGCAGTTTAGGGTTCTCCTACGAGCAGTACTTC. It specifies CASSLGFSYEQYF.

The chain recombines TRBV7-9 with TRBJ2-5; D gene unclear. Germline V gene data show CDR1 as SEHNR and CDR2 as FQNEAQ (reference sequence). V was clipped by 1 base and J by 1 base, with 7 bases between them. This CDR3 region has 14 residues. The CDR3: CASSLVDGQETQYF. CDR3 bases: TGTGCCAGCAGCTTAGTTGATGGCCAAGAGACCCAGTACTTC.

The J gene is TRBJ2-1, the V gene TRBV11-2; tentative D call: TRBD2 (5 bases). The ends were cut back, 5 bases at V and 0 bases at J, with 14 bases in the middle. The CDR3 sequence is 16 residues long. Germline CDR1 and CDR2: SGHAT and FQNNGV. The chain's CDR3 is CASSPPRGSSYNEQFF. In DNA, the CDR3 is TGTGCCAGCAGCCCCCCCCGGGGAAGCTCCTACAATGAGCAGTTCTTC. Complete variable domain (other parts from reference TRBV11-2 and TRBJ2-1): EAGVAQSPRYKIIEKRQSVAFWCNPISGHATLYWYQQILGQGPKLLIQFQNNGVVDDSQLPKDRFSAERLKGVDSTLKIQPAKLEDSAVYLCASSPPRGSSYNEQFFGPGTRLTVL.

The chain is built from TRBV5-8 and TRBJ2-7, with no clear D. V lost 10 bases and J lost 12, with 14 bases in between. CDR1 SGHTS and CDR2 YDEGEE come from the germline V gene. CDR3 length: 9 residues. The chain's CDR3 is CAVPRVPYF. The CDR3 region has the DNA TGTGCCGTCCCCCGGGTCCCGTACTTC.

The chain employs TRBV27 and TRBJ2-7; D possibly matches TRBD1 or TRBD2 (5 bases each). This CDR3 contains 16 residues. The V gene lost 4 bases and the J gene lost 3 bases, with 19 bases spanning the gap. CDR1 is MNHEY and CDR2 is SMNVEV in the germline V gene (reference sequence). CDR3 sequence: CASSSAPGTGHYEQYF. The CDR3, as DNA: TGTGCCAGCAGTTCGGCCCCCGGAACGGGGCACTACGAGCAGTACTTC.

This chain links TRBV4-1 with TRBJ1-5; no clear D gene. Germline values: CDR1 MGHRA, CDR2 YSYEKL. The CDR3 consists of 15 residues. Trimming took off 1 base at V and 0 bases at J, with 7 bases between the two ends. This CDR3 is CASSQAMDSNQPQHF. The CDR3, as DNA: TGCGCCAGCAGCCAAGCCATGGATAGCAATCAGCCCCAGCATTTT.

This rearrangement joins TRBV10-3 to TRBJ1-4; no clear D. This CDR3 has 14 residues. From germline, CDR1 is ENHRY and CDR2 SYGVKD. V gave up 6 bases and J gave up 5 bases, with 13 bases separating them. The CDR3 DNA reads as TGTGCCATCAGAGAGGACCCTGGGAATGAAAAACTGTTTTTT. This codes for CAIREDPGNEKLFF.

The chain has TRBV13 and TRBJ2-1; 9 bases map to TRBD2. The germline CDR1 and CDR2 sequences are PRHDT and FYEKMQ (reference sequence). The CDR3 runs to 16 residues. Trimming at V came to 5 bases and at J to 0 bases, leaving 5 bases not matched to a gene. The CDR3 spells CASSPSGGSSYNEQFF. The CDR3 DNA reads as TGTGCCAGCAGCCCAAGCGGGGGGAGCTCCTACAATGAGCAGTTCTTC.

The gene calls are TRBV7-9 and TRBJ2-3, with 7 bases fitting TRBD2. Germline CDR1 is SEHNR and CDR2 is FQNEAQ (reference sequence). V lost 7 bases, J lost 0 bases, and 7 bases stayed unmatched. The CDR3 has 15 residues. The DNA for the CDR3 is TGTGCCAGCACTGGAGCGGGGCCTAGCACAGATACGCAGTATTTT. This gives the protein CASTGAGPSTDTQYF.

This chain connects TRBV6-5 to TRBJ2-2; D is uncertain. CDR1 MNHEY and CDR2 SVGAGI come from the germline V gene. This CDR3 is built from 14 residues. V lost 0 bases, J lost 6 bases, and 8 bases lay in between. CDR3 nucleotide sequence: TGTGCCAGCAGTTACTCGAGAGGAGCCGGGGAGCTGTTTTTT. Its translation is CASSYSRGAGELFF.

V usage is TRBV5-1 and J usage is TRBJ2-5; D may be TRBD1 (5 bases). The V end was cut by 1 base, the J end by 5 bases, with 12 bases between. CDR3 length equals 14 residues. CDR1 SGHRS and CDR2 YFSETQ come from the germline V gene. Written as DNA, the CDR3 is TGCGCCAGCAGCTTGTTCGACAGTTTTGAGACCCAGTACTTC. Its translation is CASSLFDSFETQYF.

The CDR3 reads CASSIRGWTYEQYF. The CDR3 nucleotides read TGTGCCAGTAGTATAAGGGGGTGGACCTACGAGCAGTACTTC. V gene TRBV19 combines with J gene TRBJ2-7, with D possibly being TRBD1 (6 bases). The ends were cut back, 2 bases at V and 2 bases at J, with 10 bases in the middle. This CDR3 comprises 14 residues. Germline CDR1 LNHDA, CDR2 SQIVND (reference sequence).

This clone showed up just once. This sequence joins TRBV28 and TRBJ1-1, with TRBD1 matching 10 bases. The germline V gene has CDR1 MDHEN and CDR2 SYDVKM. V gave up 7 bases and J gave up 4 bases; unmatched junction bases: 3. The length of the CDR3 is 13 residues. CDR3 DNA sequence: TGTGCCAGCATTTGGACAGGGGGCACTGAAGCTTTCTTT. Its translation is CASIWTGGTEAFF.

The J gene is TRBJ2-1, the V gene TRBV14; 10 bases line up with TRBD2. In germline, CDR1 is SGHDN, CDR2 FVKESK. Trimming removed 1 base from V and 7 bases from J; junction bases left unmatched: 7. The CDR3 spans 16 residues. CDR3 in DNA: TGTGCCAGCAGCCAAGTTCTAGCGGGAGAATCAAATGAGCAGTTCTTC. This gives the protein CASSQVLAGESNEQFF.

This rearrangement joins TRBV28 to TRBJ1-5; the D gene is possibly TRBD1 (5 bases). CDR1 and CDR2 from the germline V gene are MDHEN and SYDVKM. Deletions cut 3 bases from V and 5 bases from J, with 8 bases between. The CDR3 totals 13 residues. As DNA, the CDR3 is TGTGCCAGCAGTTTTTGGGGGGATCAGCCCCAGCATTTT. Protein: CASSFWGDQPQHF.

V is TRBV4-1 and J is TRBJ2-1; 9 nucleotides line up with TRBD2. Germline V lookup: CDR1 MGHRA, CDR2 YSYEKL. CDR3 length: 17 amino acids. The V gene end was trimmed by 1 base and the J gene end by 8 bases; junction bases not matched to a gene: 12. CDR3 bases: TGCGCCAGCAGCCAAGCGGCGGGCGGGGGGGGATTGGATGAGCAGTTCTTC. Protein: CASSQAAGGGGLDEQFF.

J is TRBJ2-1 and V is TRBV27; D unresolved. Trimming left V 3 bases short and J 2 bases short, with 5 bases between. CDR3 length: 13 residues. Germline V gene sequence: CDR1 MNHEY, CDR2 SMNVEV (reference sequence). The CDR3 loop reads CASSLAAYNEQFF. The DNA of the CDR3 is TGTGCCAGCAGTTTGGCCGCCTACAATGAGCAGTTCTTC.

The V call is TRBV2, the J call TRBJ2-3; 9 bases fit TRBD1. J was trimmed by 3 bases and V by 7 bases; bases with no gene match: 11. The CDR3 covers 16 residues. CDR1 and CDR2 from the germline V gene are SNHLY and FYNNEI. The CDR3 bases are TGTGCCAGCACCGGGGACCCCGGGACAGGGACAGATACGCAGTATTTT. Its protein product is CASTGDPGTGTDTQYF.

V is TRBV7-8 and J is TRBJ2-2; 9 bases agree with TRBD1. Germline V gene sequence: CDR1 SGHVS, CDR2 FQNEAQ. The CDR3 loop spans 19 amino acids. After removal of 3 bases from V and 3 bases from J, the junction contained 14 bases not matched to a gene. The CDR3 sequence is CASSFTVQGAFKDTGELFF. CDR3 sequence (DNA): TGTGCCAGCAGCTTTACCGTACAGGGGGCATTTAAGGACACCGGGGAGCTGTTTTTT.

The rearrangement links TRBV6-5 to TRBJ2-3; no clear D. Germline CDR1 reads MNHEY; CDR2 reads SVGAGI. The V end was cut by 2 bases, the J end by 2 bases, with 8 bases between. The CDR3 totals 14 residues. DNA for the CDR3: TGTGCCAGCAGTTACGATATCAACACAGATACGCAGTATTTT. Protein product: CASSYDINTDTQYF.

The rearrangement joins TRBV27 to TRBJ2-3; no clear D. The CDR3 contains 13 residues. The ends were cut back, 2 bases at V and 3 bases at J, with 6 bases in the middle. Germline V gene sequence: CDR1 MNHEY, CDR2 SMNVEV (reference sequence). In DNA form, the CDR3 reads TGTGCCAGCAGTTTAGATATTACAGATACGCAGTATTTT. Its protein product is CASSLDITDTQYF.

The chain's CDR3 is CASSIGWEGRDEQYF. For the CDR3, the DNA is TGTGCCAGTAGTATCGGGTGGGAGGGGAGGGACGAGCAGTACTTC. This rearrangement joins TRBV19 to TRBJ2-7, with 7 bases identical to TRBD2. CDR1 is LNHDA and CDR2 is SQIVND in the germline V gene (reference sequence). V was pared by 3 bases and J by 5 bases, with 10 bases of the junction left unmatched. This CDR3 has 15 residues.

The chain recombines TRBV27 with TRBJ2-1, with D uncertain. CDR1 is MNHEY and CDR2 is SMNVEV in the germline V gene (reference sequence). V was trimmed by 9 bases and J by 0 bases, leaving 15 bases between them. The CDR3 runs 15 residues. The CDR3 sequence: CASSIGPSSYNEQFF. DNA of the CDR3: TGTGCCAGTTCTATCGGACCAAGCTCCTACAATGAGCAGTTCTTC.

The chain is built from TRBV9 and TRBJ2-5; the D gene is possibly TRBD2 (5 bases). From germline, CDR1 is SGDLS and CDR2 YYNGEE. CDR3 size: 15 residues. V was trimmed by 0 bases and J by 4 bases, leaving 13 bases between them. CDR3 amino acids: CASSVVNSGRETQYF. The CDR3 DNA reads TGTGCCAGCAGCGTAGTTAACAGTGGGAGAGAGACCCAGTACTTC.